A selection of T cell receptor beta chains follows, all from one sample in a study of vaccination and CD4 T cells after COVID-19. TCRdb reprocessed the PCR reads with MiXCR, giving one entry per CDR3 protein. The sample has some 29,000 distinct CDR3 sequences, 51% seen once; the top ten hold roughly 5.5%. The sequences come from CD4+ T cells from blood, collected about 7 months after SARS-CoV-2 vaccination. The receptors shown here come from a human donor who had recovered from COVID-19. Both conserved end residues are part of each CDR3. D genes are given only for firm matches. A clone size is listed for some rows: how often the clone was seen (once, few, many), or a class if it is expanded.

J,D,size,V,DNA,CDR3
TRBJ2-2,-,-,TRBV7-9,TGTGCCAGCTCCACGGGGGCAAACACCGGGGAGCTGTTTTTT,CASSTGANTGELFF
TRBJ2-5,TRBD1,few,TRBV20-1,TGCAGTGCTTGGGACAGGGGAACAAAGACCCAGTACTTC,CSAWDRGTKTQYF
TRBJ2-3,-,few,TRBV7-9,TGTGCCAGCAGCTTAGGGAGGGTCAGCACAGATACGCAGTATTTT,CASSLGRVSTDTQYF
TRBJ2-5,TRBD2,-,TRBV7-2,TGTGCCAGCAGCATTAGGGGAGGGCGGGAGACCCAGTACTTC,CASSIRGGRETQYF
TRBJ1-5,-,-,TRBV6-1,TGTGCCAGCAGTGAAGGGAGGAGCACCCAGCATTTT,CASSEGRSTQHF
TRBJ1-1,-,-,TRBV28,TGTGCCAGCAGCATTCTCACTGAAGCTTTCTTT,CASSILTEAFF
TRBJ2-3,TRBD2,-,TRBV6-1,TGTGCCAGCAGTGAAGGGACTAGCGGGAGGCAGACAGATACGCAGTATTTT,CASSEGTSGRQTDTQYF
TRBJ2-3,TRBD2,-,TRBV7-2,TGTGCCAGCAGCTTACACGGGAGGGCCCCGTCCGATACGCAGTATTTT,CASSLHGRAPSDTQYF
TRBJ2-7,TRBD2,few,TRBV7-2,TGTGCCAGCAGCAATCCTAGCGGGTCCTCCTACGAGCAGTACTTC,CASSNPSGSSYEQYF
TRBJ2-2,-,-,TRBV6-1,TGTGCCAGCAGTGCCCAGGGAAGCACCGGGGAGCTGTTTTTT,CASSAQGSTGELFF
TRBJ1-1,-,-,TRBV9,TGTGCCAGCAGCGTAGCTCAGACGAACACTGAAGCTTTCTTT,CASSVAQTNTEAFF
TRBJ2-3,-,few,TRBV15,TGTGCCACCAGTCCCCGGGACTTCCCAGATACGCAGTATTTT,CATSPRDFPDTQYF
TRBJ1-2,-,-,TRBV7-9,TGTGCCAGCAACACTAACCCCCGAGCGGGGGGTTTGAGTGGCTACACCTTC,CASNTNPRAGGLSGYTF
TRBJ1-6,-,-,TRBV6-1,TGTGCCAGCAGCGGTCATGCAGTCGTTGGGTATAATTCACCCCTCCACTTT,CASSGHAVVGYNSPLHF
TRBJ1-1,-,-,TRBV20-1,TGCAGTGCTAGAGATCCCCGGGAAACTGCTGAAGCTTTCTTT,CSARDPRETAEAFF
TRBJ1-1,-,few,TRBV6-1,TGTGCCAGCAGTGAACGACTTAACACTGAAGCTTTCTTT,CASSERLNTEAFF
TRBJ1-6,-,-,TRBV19,TGTGCCAGTAGTCCGACGAGCTCCTATAATTCACCCCTCCACTTT,CASSPTSSYNSPLHF
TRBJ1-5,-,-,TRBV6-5,TGTGCCAGCAGTTACGATAGCAATCAGCCCCAGCATTTT,CASSYDSNQPQHF
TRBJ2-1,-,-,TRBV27,TGTGCCAGCAGTCCCTCTGCGGATTCCTACAATGAGCAGTTCTTC,CASSPSADSYNEQFF
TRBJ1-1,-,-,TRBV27,TGTGCCAGCAGTCTGACGTTGGCCACTGAAGCTTTCTTT,CASSLTLATEAFF
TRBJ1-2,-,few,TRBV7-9,TGTGCCAGCAGCCTCAAAACTAACTATGGCTACACCTTC,CASSLKTNYGYTF
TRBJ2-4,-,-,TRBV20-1,TGCAGTGCTAGAGTCGCCGGGTTCTTAGCCAAAAACATTCAGTACTTC,CSARVAGFLAKNIQYF
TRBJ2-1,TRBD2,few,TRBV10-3,TGTGCCATCAGTGGTACGGGACTAGCGGGAGGGTACGCCTACAATGAGCAGTTCTTC,CAISGTGLAGGYAYNEQFF
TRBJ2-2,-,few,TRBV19,TGTGCCAGTAGGAGATTACAGGGATTGGCCGGGGAGCTGTTTTTT,CASRRLQGLAGELFF
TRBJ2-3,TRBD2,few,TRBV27,TGTGCCAGCAGTTCAGCTAGCGGGGTTACGCAGTATTTT,CASSSASGVTQYF
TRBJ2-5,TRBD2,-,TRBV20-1,TGCAGTGCTAGAGGGCCGCCCAGGGTCGGGACTAGCGGGAGAGTGGTAGTTGAAGAGACCCAGTACTTC,CSARGPPRVGTSGRVVVEETQYF
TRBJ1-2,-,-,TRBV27,TGTGCCAGCAGTTTAACCCCCGGCAGAAACTATGGCTACACCTTC,CASSLTPGRNYGYTF
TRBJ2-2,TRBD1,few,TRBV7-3,TGTGCCAGCAGCTTAATCGGACAGGGGACCGGGGAGCTGTTTTTT,CASSLIGQGTGELFF
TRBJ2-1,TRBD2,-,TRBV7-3,TGTGCCAGCAGCTTATTAAGCGGGAACCCCTACAATGAGCAGTTCTTC,CASSLLSGNPYNEQFF
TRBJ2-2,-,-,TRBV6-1,TGTGCCAGCAGTGGACCTACCGGGGAGCTGTTTTTT,CASSGPTGELFF
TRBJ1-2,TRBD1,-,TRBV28,TGTGCCAGCGGGGGACAGTTCTATGGCTACACCTTC,CASGGQFYGYTF
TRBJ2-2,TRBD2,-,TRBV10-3,TGTGCCATCAGTGGACCTAGCGGGAGGGCCGGCACCGGGGAGCTGTTTTTT,CAISGPSGRAGTGELFF
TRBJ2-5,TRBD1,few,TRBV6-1,TGTGCCAGCAGTACAGGGGGCAGGGAGACCCAGTACTTC,CASSTGGRETQYF
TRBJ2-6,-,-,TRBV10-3,TGTGCCATCAGTGAGGCCAGGGGTGGGGCCAACGTCCTGACTTTC,CAISEARGGANVLTF